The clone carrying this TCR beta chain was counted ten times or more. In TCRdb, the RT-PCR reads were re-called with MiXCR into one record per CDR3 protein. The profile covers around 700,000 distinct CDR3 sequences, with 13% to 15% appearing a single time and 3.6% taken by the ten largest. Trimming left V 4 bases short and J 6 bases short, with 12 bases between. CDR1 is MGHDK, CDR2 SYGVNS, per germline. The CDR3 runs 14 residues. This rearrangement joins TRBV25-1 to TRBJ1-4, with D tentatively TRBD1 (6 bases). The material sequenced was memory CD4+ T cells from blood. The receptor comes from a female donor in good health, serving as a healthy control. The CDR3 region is CASSGQEGDEKLFF. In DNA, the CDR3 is TGTGCCAGCAGTGGACAGGAGGGGGATGAAAAACTGTTTTTT.